The TCR beta chain under discussion was sequenced for a study of shared clonotypes between healthy human individuals. Assay: immunoSEQ multiplex PCR; the TCRdb copy retains only in-frame clones and omits some. Of approximately 2,300,000 clones listed, less than 95% are singletons. The TCR sequence derives from a young man in good health. Some clones in this sample may be carry-over from other donors' samples. The sequenced material came from naive CD4+ T cells from PBMCs. Described subset: CD45RA+ positively selected.

In DNA form, the CDR3 reads TGTGCCAGCAGCCGGGACAACTACAATGAGCAGTTCTTC. Translation: CASSRDNYNEQFF. This sequence joins TRBV11-1 and TRBJ2-1; D perhaps matches TRBD1 (6 bases). Between the trimmed V and J ends, which lost 5 bases and 3 bases, there was a span of 8 bases. Germline V gene lookup returns CDR1 SGHAT and CDR2 FQDESV (reference sequence). The CDR3 loop spans 13 amino acids.